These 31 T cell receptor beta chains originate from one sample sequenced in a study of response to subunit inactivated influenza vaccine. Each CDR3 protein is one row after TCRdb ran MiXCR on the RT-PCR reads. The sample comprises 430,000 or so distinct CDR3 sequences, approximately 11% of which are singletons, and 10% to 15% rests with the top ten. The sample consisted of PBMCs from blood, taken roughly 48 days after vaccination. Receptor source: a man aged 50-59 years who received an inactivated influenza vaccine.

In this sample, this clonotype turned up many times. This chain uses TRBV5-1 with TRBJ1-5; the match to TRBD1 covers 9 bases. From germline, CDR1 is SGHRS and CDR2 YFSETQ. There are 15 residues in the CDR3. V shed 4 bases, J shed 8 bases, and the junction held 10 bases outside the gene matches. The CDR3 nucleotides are TGCGCCAGCAGCCCCAGGGGACAGGGAAATGAGCCCCAGCATTTT. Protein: CASSPRGQGNEPQHF.

The CDR3 sequence is CSVPGGYGYTF. In DNA form, the CDR3 reads TGCAGCGTCCCTGGGGGTTATGGCTACACCTTC. The chain couples TRBV29-1 to TRBJ1-2; perhaps TRBD1 as D (5 bases). This CDR3 region has 11 residues. The germline V gene encodes CDR1 SQVTM and CDR2 ANQGSEA. V was shortened by 6 bases and J by 5 bases, with 10 bases between the two germline ends.

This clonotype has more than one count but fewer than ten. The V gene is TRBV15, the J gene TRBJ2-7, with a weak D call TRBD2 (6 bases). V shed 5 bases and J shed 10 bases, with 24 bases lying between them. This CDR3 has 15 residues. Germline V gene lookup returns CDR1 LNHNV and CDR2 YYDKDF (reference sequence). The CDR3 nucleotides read TGTGCCACCAGCCGAGGAGGTGTAGGATCGGAGGGACAGTACTTC. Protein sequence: CATSRGGVGSEGQYF.

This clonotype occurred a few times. The CDR3 DNA follows: TGCGCCAGCAGCCCCGGACAGCCAAGCGACACCGACAATCAGCCCCAGCATTTT. Translating it yields CASSPGQPSDTDNQPQHF. The genes are TRBV4-1 and TRBJ1-5; tentatively, D is TRBD1 (6 bases). This CDR3 is 18 amino acids long. CDR1 is MGHRA and CDR2 is YSYEKL in the germline V gene. V was clipped by 4 bases and J by 3 bases, with 22 bases between them.

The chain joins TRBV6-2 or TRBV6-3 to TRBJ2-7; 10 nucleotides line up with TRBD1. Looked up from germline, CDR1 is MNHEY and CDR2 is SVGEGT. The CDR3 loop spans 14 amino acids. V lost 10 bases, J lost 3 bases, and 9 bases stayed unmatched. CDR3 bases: TGTGCCACCCAGATTCGGGACAGGGGCTACGAGCAGTACTTC. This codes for CATQIRDRGYEQYF.

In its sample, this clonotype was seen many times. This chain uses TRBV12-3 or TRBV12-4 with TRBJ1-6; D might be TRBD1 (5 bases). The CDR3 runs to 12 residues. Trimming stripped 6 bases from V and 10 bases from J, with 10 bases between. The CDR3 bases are TGTGCCAGCAGCTTGGGACTGTCACCCCTCCACTTT. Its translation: CASSLGLSPLHF.

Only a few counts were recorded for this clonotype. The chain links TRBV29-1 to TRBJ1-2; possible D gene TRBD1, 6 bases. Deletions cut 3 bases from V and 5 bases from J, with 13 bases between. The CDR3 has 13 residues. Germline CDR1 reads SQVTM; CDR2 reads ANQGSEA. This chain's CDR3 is CSVDIGQGYGYTF. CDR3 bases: TGCAGCGTTGATATTGGCCAGGGGTATGGCTACACCTTC.

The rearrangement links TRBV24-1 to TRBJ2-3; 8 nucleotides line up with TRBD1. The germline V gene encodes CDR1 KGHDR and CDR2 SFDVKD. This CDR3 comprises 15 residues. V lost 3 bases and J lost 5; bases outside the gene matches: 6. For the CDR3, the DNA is TGTGCCACCAGTGATCCCAGGGGGCCGGGAGATACGCAGTATTTT. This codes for CATSDPRGPGDTQYF.

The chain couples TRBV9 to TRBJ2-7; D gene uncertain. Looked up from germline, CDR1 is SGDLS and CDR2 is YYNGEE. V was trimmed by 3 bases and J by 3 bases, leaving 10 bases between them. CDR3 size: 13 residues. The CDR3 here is CASSGGNLYEQYF. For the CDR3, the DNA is TGTGCCAGCAGCGGAGGAAACCTCTACGAGCAGTACTTC.

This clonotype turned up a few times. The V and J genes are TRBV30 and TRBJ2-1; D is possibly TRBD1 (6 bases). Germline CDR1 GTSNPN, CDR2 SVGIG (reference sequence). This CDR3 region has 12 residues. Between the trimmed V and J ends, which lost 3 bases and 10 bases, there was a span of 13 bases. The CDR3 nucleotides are TGTGCCTGGAGGGCCTCAGGGGACGAGCAGTTCTTC. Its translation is CAWRASGDEQFF.

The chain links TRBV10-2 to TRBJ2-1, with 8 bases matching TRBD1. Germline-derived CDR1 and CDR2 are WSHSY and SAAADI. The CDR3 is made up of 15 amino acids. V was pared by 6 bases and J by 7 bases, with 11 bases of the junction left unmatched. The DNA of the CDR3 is TGCGCCAGCAGGGCGGACAGGGCGAGGGGTAATGAGCAGTTCTTC. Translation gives CASRADRARGNEQFF.

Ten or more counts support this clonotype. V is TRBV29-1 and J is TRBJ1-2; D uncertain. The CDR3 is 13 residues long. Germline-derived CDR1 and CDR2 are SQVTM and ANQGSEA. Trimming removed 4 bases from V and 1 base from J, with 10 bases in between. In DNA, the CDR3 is TGCAGCGTTGCAGGCGAGCTTAACTATGGCTACACCTTC. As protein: CSVAGELNYGYTF.

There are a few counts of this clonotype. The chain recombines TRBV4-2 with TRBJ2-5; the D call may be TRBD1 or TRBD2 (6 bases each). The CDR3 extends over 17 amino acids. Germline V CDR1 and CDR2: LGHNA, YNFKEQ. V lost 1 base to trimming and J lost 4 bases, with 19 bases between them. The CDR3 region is CASSQVGPGGMGETQYF. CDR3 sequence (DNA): TGTGCCAGCAGCCAAGTCGGCCCCGGGGGCATGGGAGAGACCCAGTACTTC.

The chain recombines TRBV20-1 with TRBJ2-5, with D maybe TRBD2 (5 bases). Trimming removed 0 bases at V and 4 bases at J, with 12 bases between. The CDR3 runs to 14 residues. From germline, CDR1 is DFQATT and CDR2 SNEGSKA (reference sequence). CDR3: CSARDFRGIETQYF. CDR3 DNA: TGCAGTGCTAGAGATTTTCGAGGGATAGAGACCCAGTACTTC.

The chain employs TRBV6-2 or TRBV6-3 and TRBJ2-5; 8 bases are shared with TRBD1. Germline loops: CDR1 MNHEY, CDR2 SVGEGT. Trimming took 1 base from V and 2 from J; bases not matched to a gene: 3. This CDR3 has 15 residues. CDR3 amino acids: CASSYYRTGQETQYF. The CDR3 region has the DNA TGTGCCAGCAGTTACTACCGGACAGGGCAAGAGACCCAGTACTTC.

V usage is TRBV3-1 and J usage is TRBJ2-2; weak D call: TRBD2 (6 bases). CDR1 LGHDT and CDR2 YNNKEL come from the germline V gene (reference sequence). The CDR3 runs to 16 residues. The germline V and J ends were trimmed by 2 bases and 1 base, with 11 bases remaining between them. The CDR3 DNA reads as TGTGCCAGCAGCCAATTCCCGGGGGAGAACACCGGGGAGCTGTTTTTT. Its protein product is CASSQFPGENTGELFF.

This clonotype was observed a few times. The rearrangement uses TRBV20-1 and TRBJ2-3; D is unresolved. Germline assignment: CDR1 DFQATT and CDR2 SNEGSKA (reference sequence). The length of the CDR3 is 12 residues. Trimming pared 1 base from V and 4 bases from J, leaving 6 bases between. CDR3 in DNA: TGCAGTGCTAGAGCGATAGCAGATACGCAGTATTTT. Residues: CSARAIADTQYF.

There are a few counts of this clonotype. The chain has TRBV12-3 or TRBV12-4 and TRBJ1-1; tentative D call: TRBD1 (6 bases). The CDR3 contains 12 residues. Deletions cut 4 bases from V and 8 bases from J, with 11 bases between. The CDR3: CASSSPGTEAFF. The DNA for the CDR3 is TGTGCCAGCAGTTCACCCGGGACAGAAGCTTTCTTT.

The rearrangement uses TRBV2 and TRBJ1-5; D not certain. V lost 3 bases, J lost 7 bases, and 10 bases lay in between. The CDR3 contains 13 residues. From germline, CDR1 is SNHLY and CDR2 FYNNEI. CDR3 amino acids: CASSELATQPQHF. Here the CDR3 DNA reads TGTGCCAGCAGTGAGCTGGCTACCCAGCCCCAGCATTTT.

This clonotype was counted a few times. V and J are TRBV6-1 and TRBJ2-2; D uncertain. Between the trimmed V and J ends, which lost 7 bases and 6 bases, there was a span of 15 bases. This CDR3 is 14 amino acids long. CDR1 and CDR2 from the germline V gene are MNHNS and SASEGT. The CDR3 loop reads CASKEQAWAGELFF. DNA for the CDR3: TGTGCCAGCAAGGAGCAGGCGTGGGCCGGGGAGCTGTTTTTT.

DNA of the CDR3: TGTGCCACCAGCCAAGCGGGGGGGAATGGCTACACCTTC. Translating gives CATSQAGGNGYTF. This chain connects TRBV15 to TRBJ1-2; D might be TRBD1 (5 bases). Between the trimmed V and J ends, which lost 5 bases and 6 bases, there was a span of 13 bases. Germline V lookup: CDR1 LNHNV, CDR2 YYDKDF (reference sequence). The CDR3 is made up of 13 amino acids.

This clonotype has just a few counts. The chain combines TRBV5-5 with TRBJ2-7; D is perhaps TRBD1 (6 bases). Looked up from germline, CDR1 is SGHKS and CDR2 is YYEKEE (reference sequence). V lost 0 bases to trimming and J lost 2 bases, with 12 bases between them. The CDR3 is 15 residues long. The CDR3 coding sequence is TGTGCCAGCAGCTTGGGGTTGGACAGTACCTACGAGCAGTACTTC. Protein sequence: CASSLGLDSTYEQYF.

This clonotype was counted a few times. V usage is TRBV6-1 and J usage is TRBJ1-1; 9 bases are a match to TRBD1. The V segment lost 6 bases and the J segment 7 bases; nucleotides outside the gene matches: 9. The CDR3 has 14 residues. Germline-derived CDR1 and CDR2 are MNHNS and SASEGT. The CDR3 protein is CASRGQGLGGEAFF. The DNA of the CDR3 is TGTGCCAGCAGGGGACAGGGACTGGGTGGTGAAGCTTTCTTT.

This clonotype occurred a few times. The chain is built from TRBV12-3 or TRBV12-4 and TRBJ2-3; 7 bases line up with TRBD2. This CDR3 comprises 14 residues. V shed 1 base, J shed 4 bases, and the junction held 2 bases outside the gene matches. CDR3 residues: CASSLVAGADTQYF. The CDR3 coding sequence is TGTGCCAGCAGTTTAGTCGCGGGAGCAGATACGCAGTATTTT.

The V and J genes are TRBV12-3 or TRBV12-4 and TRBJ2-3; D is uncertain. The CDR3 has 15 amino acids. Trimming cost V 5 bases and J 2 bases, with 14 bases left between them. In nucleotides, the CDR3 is TGTGCCAGCAGTCCCGGGCAAGCTACCACAGATACGCAGTATTTT. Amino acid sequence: CASSPGQATTDTQYF.

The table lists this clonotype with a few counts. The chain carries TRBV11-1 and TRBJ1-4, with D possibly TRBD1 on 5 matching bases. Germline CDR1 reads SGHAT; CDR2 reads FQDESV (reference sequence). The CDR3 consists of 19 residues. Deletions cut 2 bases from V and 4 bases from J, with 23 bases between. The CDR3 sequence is CASSLRGSVAGRINEKLFF. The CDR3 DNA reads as TGTGCCAGCAGCTTAAGGGGCAGCGTTGCGGGGCGCATTAATGAAAAACTGTTTTTT.

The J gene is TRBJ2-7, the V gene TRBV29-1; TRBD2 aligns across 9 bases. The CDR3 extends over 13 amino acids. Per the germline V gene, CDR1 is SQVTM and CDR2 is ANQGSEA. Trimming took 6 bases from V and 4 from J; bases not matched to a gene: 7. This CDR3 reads CSVTGTSNYEQYF. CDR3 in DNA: TGCAGCGTAACCGGGACTAGCAATTACGAGCAGTACTTC.

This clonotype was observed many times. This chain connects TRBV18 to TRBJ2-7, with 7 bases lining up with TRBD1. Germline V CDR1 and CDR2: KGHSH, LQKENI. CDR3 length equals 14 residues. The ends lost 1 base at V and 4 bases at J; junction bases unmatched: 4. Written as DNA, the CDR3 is TGTGCCAGCTCACCACGGGCACAGGGGTACGAGCAGTACTTC. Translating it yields CASSPRAQGYEQYF.

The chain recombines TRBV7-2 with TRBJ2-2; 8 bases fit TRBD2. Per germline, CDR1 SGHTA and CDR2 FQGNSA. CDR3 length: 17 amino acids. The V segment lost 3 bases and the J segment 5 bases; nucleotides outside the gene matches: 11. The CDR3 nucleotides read TGTGCCAGCAGCTTCCGTGCGGGGGGCCTCACGACCGGGGAGCTGTTTTTT. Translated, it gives CASSFRAGGLTTGELFF.

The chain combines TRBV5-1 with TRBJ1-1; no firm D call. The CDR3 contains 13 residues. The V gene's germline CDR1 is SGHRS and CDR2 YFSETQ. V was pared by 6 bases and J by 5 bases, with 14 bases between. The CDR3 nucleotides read TGCGCCAGCACAAATGGCGGCTGGACTGAAGCTTTCTTT. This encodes CASTNGGWTEAFF.

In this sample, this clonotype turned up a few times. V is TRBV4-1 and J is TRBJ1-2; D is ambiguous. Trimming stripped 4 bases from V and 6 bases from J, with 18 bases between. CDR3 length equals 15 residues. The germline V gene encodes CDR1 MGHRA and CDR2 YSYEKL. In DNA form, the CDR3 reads TGCGCCAGCAGCCCAAGGGAACCGGCAGGAGATGGCTACACCTTC. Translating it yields CASSPREPAGDGYTF.